The 17 T cell receptor beta chains presented below share a single source sample, sequenced in a study of vaccination and CD4 T cells after COVID-19 (dated by TCRdb to 2022 to 2024). No antigens are known for them. Library prep was done by PCR. TCRdb names Illumina iSeq 100 as the instrument used. TCR sequencing of DNA from cultured CD4+ T cells used the Oncomine TCR Beta short-read assay at the Johns Hopkins FTIC core. Starting from the raw public reads, TCRdb applied fastp trimming at Q25, assembled clones with MiXCR and retained in-frame beta chains. Every CDR3 protein is listed once, alongside the most common genes and DNA of its rows. Here the sample has around 15,000 distinct CDR3 sequences; about 44% occur a single time. The ten largest clones represent around 18% of the sample. The sample's treatment or condition, from its label and the paper: roughly 10-day PBMC culture with coronavirus spike peptide pools or control peptides (ViraFEST assay).

The starting material was CD4+ T cells from blood, cultured in vitro, obtained before SARS-CoV-2 vaccination. The source of these receptors is a human donor who received a COVID-19 vaccine.

This clonotype was seen a few times. CDR3 amino acids: CASSSSANYGYTF. As DNA, the CDR3 is TGTGCCAGCAGCTCAAGTGCTAACTATGGCTACACCTTC. The J gene is TRBJ1-2, the V gene TRBV7-2; no definite D call. This CDR3 contains 13 residues. Germline CDR1 SGHTA, CDR2 FQGNSA. Deletions cut 4 bases from V and 0 bases from J, with 6 bases between.

The chain joins TRBV5-4 to TRBJ1-1; D is undetermined. The V gene lost 4 bases and the J gene lost 0 bases, with 4 bases spanning the gap. The CDR3 is 12 residues long. Germline values: CDR1 SGHNT, CDR2 YYREEE (reference sequence). The CDR3 DNA reads TGTGCCAGCAGCAGGTTGAACACTGAAGCTTTCTTT. Its translation is CASSRLNTEAFF.

The table lists this clonotype with a few counts. The rearrangement uses TRBV24-1 and TRBJ1-2; D is ambiguous. The CDR3 has 14 amino acids. Germline CDR1 reads KGHDR; CDR2 reads SFDVKD. V gave up 3 bases and J gave up 3 bases, with 10 bases separating them. Here the CDR3 DNA reads TGTGCCACCAGTGATCACGGGAGATACTATGGCTACACCTTC. Its protein is CATSDHGRYYGYTF.

The chain couples TRBV4-2 to TRBJ2-5; D is perhaps TRBD2 (5 bases). V was pared by 2 bases and J by 5 bases, with 15 bases between. Germline V gene lookup returns CDR1 LGHNA and CDR2 YNFKEQ. CDR3 length equals 15 residues. This CDR3 reads CASSQNPASLETQYF. The CDR3 DNA is TGTGCCAGCAGCCAAAACCCTGCTAGCTTGGAGACCCAGTACTTC.

A word on this clonotype: A much more abundant neighbour one base away suggests this may be a read error. J is TRBJ2-7 and V is TRBV10-1; D is possibly TRBD1 (5 bases). In germline, CDR1 is WNHNN, CDR2 SYGVQD (reference sequence). The CDR3 contains 15 residues. Written as DNA, the CDR3 is TGCGTCAGCGCACCTTCCGACAGCTTCTCCTACGAGCAGTACTTC. Its translation: CVSAPSDSFSYEQYF.

This clonotype was seen just once. This sequence joins TRBV28 and TRBJ2-1; D possibly corresponds to TRBD1 (5 bases). The CDR3 contains 14 residues. Germline assignment: CDR1 MDHEN and CDR2 SYDVKM. V was pared by 3 bases and J by 4 bases, with 10 bases between. CDR3 coding DNA: TGTGCCAGCAGTTTTAGGGGTTCTTACAATGAGCAGTTCTTC. It yields the protein CASSFRGSYNEQFF. Complete variable domain (other parts from reference TRBV28 and TRBJ2-1): DVKVTQSSRYLVKRTGEKVFLECVQDMDHENMFWYRQDPGLGLRLIYFSYDVKMKEKGDIPEGYSVSREKKERFSLILESASTNQTSMYLCASSFRGSYNEQFFGPGTRLTVL.

The chain has TRBV12-3 or TRBV12-4 and TRBJ2-2, with 11 bases aligning to TRBD2. The CDR3 sequence is 16 residues long. Germline trimming cut 6 bases from V and 4 bases from J; bases unmatched to any gene: 7. This CDR3 is CASRPRLAGTTGELFF. The CDR3 nucleotides are TGTGCCAGCAGGCCTAGACTAGCGGGAACCACCGGGGAGCTGTTTTTT.

There are a few counts of this clonotype. This sequence joins TRBV6-2 or TRBV6-3 and TRBJ2-5; tentative D call: TRBD2 (5 bases). In germline, CDR1 is MNHEY, CDR2 SVGEGT. This CDR3 is 14 amino acids long. V shed 8 bases and J shed 4 bases, with 17 bases lying between them. The CDR3 region is CASQAPSGGETQYF. As DNA, the CDR3 is TGTGCCAGCCAGGCCCCAAGCGGAGGAGAGACCCAGTACTTC.

This clonotype was picked up a small number of times. This chain joins TRBV6-5 and TRBJ1-2; a weak D match, TRBD1 (5 bases). The CDR3 is 14 amino acids. Looked up from germline, CDR1 is MNHEY and CDR2 is SVGAGI. V lost 0 bases to trimming and J lost 4 bases, with 9 bases between them. The CDR3, as DNA: TGTGCCAGCAGTTACTCGGGGGGGGGCTATGGCTACACCTTC. This codes for CASSYSGGGYGYTF.

The chain joins TRBV24-1 to TRBJ2-1, with 7 nucleotides matching TRBD2. The CDR3 spans 15 residues. With V trimmed by 4 bases and J by 2 bases, 4 bases remained unmatched. The germline V gene encodes CDR1 KGHDR and CDR2 SFDVKD. The CDR3 is CATSDERGTYNEQFF. CDR3 DNA: TGTGCCACCAGTGACGAGCGGGGAACCTACAATGAGCAGTTCTTC.

This clonotype has only a few counts. The V gene is TRBV21-1, the J gene TRBJ2-7; the table's D call TRBD1 went unverified against the DNA. TRBV21-1 is a pseudogene locus. The CDR3 spans 16 residues. The CDR3 loop is CASSKEGGDRSYEQYF. DNA for the CDR3: TGTGCCAGTAGCAAAGAGGGCGGAGACCGGTCCTACGAGCAGTACTTC.

This clonotype was observed a few times. The chain links TRBV6-1 to TRBJ2-7; D remains unclear. V dropped 6 bases and J dropped 1 base, with 13 bases sitting between them. The CDR3 extends over 14 amino acids. Germline V CDR1 and CDR2: MNHNS, SASEGT. CDR3 protein: CASRRRLLSYEQYF. The CDR3 DNA follows: TGTGCCAGCAGAAGACGGCTCCTGTCCTACGAGCAGTACTTC.

The chain couples TRBV20-1 to TRBJ2-5; TRBD1 might be the D (6 bases). The length of the CDR3 is 14 residues. Trimming shortened V by 1 base and J by 5 bases, and 14 bases separated the two germline ends. Germline V gives CDR1 DFQATT, CDR2 SNEGSKA (reference sequence). CDR3 bases: TGCAGTGCTAGAGTCTCAGGGGTCGGGGAGACCCAGTACTTC. Amino acid sequence: CSARVSGVGETQYF.

This clonotype was found a few times. CDR3 DNA: TGCAGTGCTAGTAGTGGGAGCACCTACAAGGAGACCCAGTACTTC. Protein product: CSASSGSTYKETQYF. The chain is built from TRBV20-1 and TRBJ2-5; tentatively, D is TRBD2 (5 bases). There are 15 residues in the CDR3. Trimming removed 3 bases at V and 5 bases at J, with 19 bases between. The V gene's germline CDR1 is DFQATT and CDR2 SNEGSKA (reference sequence).

For the CDR3, the DNA is TGTGCCAGCAGCCGGACCAGACAGGGATTGGAGACCCAGTACTTC. It translates to CASSRTRQGLETQYF. V is TRBV5-4 and J is TRBJ2-5, with 7 positions matching TRBD1. The CDR3 contains 15 residues. V was pared by 4 bases and J by 5 bases, with 11 bases of the junction left unmatched. Germline-derived CDR1 and CDR2 are SGHNT and YYREEE (reference sequence).

This clonotype was counted a few times. The chain couples TRBV7-9 to TRBJ1-2; D unclear. Trimming took 1 base from V and 6 from J, leaving 21 bases between them. Looked up from germline, CDR1 is SEHNR and CDR2 is FQNEAQ (reference sequence). The CDR3 sequence is 17 residues long. As DNA, the CDR3 is TGTGCCAGCAGCTTAGGTCTATCGACGGTCGTTGGTGATGGCTACACCTTC. This sequence encodes CASSLGLSTVVGDGYTF.

The CDR3 spells CASSRQSSYGYTF. The CDR3 DNA reads TGTGCCAGCAGTCGGCAGTCTAGTTATGGCTACACCTTC. The genes are TRBV27 and TRBJ1-2; D unresolved. Germline-derived CDR1 and CDR2 are MNHEY and SMNVEV (reference sequence). This CDR3 has 13 amino acids. V was clipped by 5 bases and J by 5 bases, with 12 bases between them.